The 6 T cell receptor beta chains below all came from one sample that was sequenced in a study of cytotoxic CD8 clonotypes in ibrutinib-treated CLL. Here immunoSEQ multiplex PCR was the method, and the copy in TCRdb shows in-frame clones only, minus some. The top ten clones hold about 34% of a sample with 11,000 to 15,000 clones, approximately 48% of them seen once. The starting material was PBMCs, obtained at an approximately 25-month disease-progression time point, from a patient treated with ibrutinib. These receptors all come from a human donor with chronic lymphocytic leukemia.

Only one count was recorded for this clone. CDR3 sequence (DNA): TGTGCCAGCAGTAGCAATCAGCCCCAGCATTTT. Protein sequence: CASSSNQPQHF. The gene calls are TRBV2 and TRBJ1-5; the D is unclear. Germline V gene sequence: CDR1 SNHLY, CDR2 FYNNEI. Deletions cut 5 bases from V and 1 base from J, with 0 bases between. The CDR3 is 11 amino acids.

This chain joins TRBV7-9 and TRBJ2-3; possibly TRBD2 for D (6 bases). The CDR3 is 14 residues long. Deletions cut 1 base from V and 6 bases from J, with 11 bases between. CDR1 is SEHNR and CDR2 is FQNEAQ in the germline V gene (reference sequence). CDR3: CASSLGLEGDTQYF. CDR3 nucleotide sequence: TGTGCCAGCAGCTTAGGACTAGAGGGTGATACGCAGTATTTT.

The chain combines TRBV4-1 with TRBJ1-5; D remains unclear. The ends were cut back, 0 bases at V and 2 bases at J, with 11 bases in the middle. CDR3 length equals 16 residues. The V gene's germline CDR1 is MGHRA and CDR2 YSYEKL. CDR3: CASSQEGGVGNQPQHF. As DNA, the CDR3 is TGCGCCAGCAGCCAAGAAGGAGGAGTTGGCAATCAGCCCCAGCATTTT.

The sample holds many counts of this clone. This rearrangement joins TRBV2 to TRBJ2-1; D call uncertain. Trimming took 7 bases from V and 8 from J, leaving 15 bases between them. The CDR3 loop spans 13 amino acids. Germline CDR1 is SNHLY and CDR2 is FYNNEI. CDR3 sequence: CASTVSPGYEQFF. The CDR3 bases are TGTGCCAGCACCGTTTCCCCGGGCTATGAGCAGTTCTTC.

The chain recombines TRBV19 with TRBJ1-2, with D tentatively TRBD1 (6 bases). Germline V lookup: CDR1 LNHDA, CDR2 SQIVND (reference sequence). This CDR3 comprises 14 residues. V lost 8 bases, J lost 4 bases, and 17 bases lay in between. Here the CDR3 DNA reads TGTGCCAGTGGTGACCCGGACAGTCCCTATGGCTACACCTTC. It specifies CASGDPDSPYGYTF.

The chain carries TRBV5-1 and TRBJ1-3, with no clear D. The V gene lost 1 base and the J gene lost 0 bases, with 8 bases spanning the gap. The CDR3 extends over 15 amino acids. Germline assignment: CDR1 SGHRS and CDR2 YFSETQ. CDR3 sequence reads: CASSLMGYSGNTIYF. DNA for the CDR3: TGCGCCAGCAGCTTGATGGGTTACTCTGGAAACACCATATATTTT. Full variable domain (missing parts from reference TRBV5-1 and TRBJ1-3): KAGVTQTPRYLIKTRGQQVTLSCSPISGHRSVSWYQQTPGQGLQFLFEYFSETQRNKGNFPGRFSGRQFSNSRSEMNVSTLELGDSALYLCASSLMGYSGNTIYFGEGSWLTVV.